Listed below are T cell receptor beta chains from one sample, sequenced in a study of T cell responses to AZD1222 COVID-19 vaccine. The data were produced by immunoSEQ multiplex PCR, yet TCRdb's version contains in-frame clones alone and is incomplete. This table has over 55,000 clones, 65% to 80% appearing once. The sample here was peripheral blood, taken 28 days after the second AZD1222 dose. All receptors derive from an adult who received the AZD1222 COVID-19 vaccine. CDR3s include the opening cysteine and the closing phenylalanine or tryptophan. The order of the fields is V gene, J gene, D gene, CDR3 protein. The D gene is left open where the match is weak.

TRBV6-5	TRBJ2-7	NA	CASSYSGGVYEQYF
TRBV28	TRBJ2-4	TRBD2	CASRLAGGQAKNIQYF
TRBV7-9	TRBJ1-1	NA	CASSRGQGSEAFF
TRBV12-3/TRBV12-4	TRBJ1-5	NA	CASSFADQPQHF
TRBV6-5	TRBJ1-1	NA	CASSSGATNTEAFF
TRBV27	TRBJ2-1	NA	CASSFSMGGVAYNEQFF
TRBV29-1	TRBJ2-2	NA	CSVAQNTGELFF
TRBV11-2	TRBJ1-6	NA	CASSLLGNSPLHF
TRBV12-3/TRBV12-4	TRBJ2-1	NA	CASRQPAEYEQFF
TRBV19	TRBJ1-1	NA	CASSPRDGEAFF
TRBV5-6	TRBJ2-7	NA	CATHWHVAGSYEQYF
TRBV29-1	TRBJ1-4	NA	CSVQVGYEKLFF
TRBV6-5	TRBJ1-1	NA	CASSRGTEAFF
TRBV9	TRBJ1-1	TRBD1	CASSPGGHTEAFF
TRBV3-1/TRBV3-2	TRBJ2-5	TRBD2	CASRRGGLPQETQYF
TRBV30	TRBJ1-5	NA	CAWSVRNALSNQPQHF
TRBV11-3	TRBJ2-2	NA	CASSSFRDTGELFF
TRBV19	TRBJ1-2	TRBD1	CASRGTGGDYGYTF
TRBV24-1	TRBJ2-1	TRBD1	CATSDLPRDSNYNEQFF
TRBV6-2/TRBV6-3	TRBJ1-2	TRBD1	CASSSRGLSGYTF
TRBV18	TRBJ1-2	TRBD1	CASSPTMTGSNYGYTF
TRBV24-1	TRBJ2-2	NA	CATSSGFAGELFF
TRBV7-6	TRBJ2-7	TRBD2	CASSLGGTSGGRSYEQYF
TRBV11-2	TRBJ1-3	NA	CASSLQVSGNTIYF
TRBV19	TRBJ2-5	TRBD1	CASSINGRGQETQYF
TRBV20-1	TRBJ2-1	NA	CSASSGGSNEQFF
TRBV7-2	TRBJ1-4	TRBD1	CASSTDRAEKLFF
TRBV5-4	TRBJ2-1	NA	CASSLEGGSYNEQFF
TRBV19	TRBJ2-2	NA	CASSIGQSGELFF
TRBV19	TRBJ1-6	NA	CASRRPDGGNSPLHF
TRBV28	TRBJ1-1	NA	CASSLSGGRDTEAFF
TRBV23-1	TRBJ1-2	TRBD1	CASSQSRPGGNGYTF
TRBV28	TRBJ1-5	NA	CASRGGVVSSNQPQHF
TRBV2	TRBJ1-1	NA	CASGRGANLNTEAFF
TRBV6-5	TRBJ1-2	NA	CASSYSHSYGYTF
TRBV6-4	TRBJ1-5	TRBD1	CASSDQTGKVDNQPQHF
TRBV28	TRBJ1-5	NA	CASTPVGTEEQPQHF
TRBV18	TRBJ2-7	TRBD1	CASSQMTGDYEQYF
TRBV19	TRBJ2-7	TRBD1	CASSTPDRYYEQYF
TRBV7-2	TRBJ2-5	TRBD1	CASVPQGQGVETQYF
TRBV28	TRBJ2-3	TRBD2	CASRKAGASTDTQYF
TRBV28	TRBJ1-2	TRBD1	CASSPLLTGVSYGYTF
TRBV29-1	TRBJ1-1	TRBD1	CSAKDREGSTEAFF
TRBV12-3/TRBV12-4	TRBJ2-3	NA	CASRRATNTQYF
TRBV11-2	TRBJ1-1	TRBD1	CASSPDRDTEAFF
TRBV19	TRBJ2-1	NA	CASSWPGVNNEQFF
TRBV7-7	TRBJ2-5	NA	CASSLAQGGQETQYF
TRBV12-3/TRBV12-4	TRBJ1-2	NA	CASSLGYGYTF